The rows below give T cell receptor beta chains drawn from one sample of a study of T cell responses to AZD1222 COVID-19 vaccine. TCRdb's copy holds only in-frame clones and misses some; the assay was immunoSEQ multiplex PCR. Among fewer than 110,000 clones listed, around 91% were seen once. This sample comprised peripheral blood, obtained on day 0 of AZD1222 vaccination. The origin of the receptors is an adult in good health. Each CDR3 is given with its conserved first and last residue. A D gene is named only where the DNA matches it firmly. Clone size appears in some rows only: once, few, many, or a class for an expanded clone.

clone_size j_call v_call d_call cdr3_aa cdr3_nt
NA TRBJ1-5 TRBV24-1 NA CATSDESNQPQHF TGTGCCACCAGTGACGAGAGCAATCAGCCCCAGCATTTT
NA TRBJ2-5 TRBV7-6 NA CASSSLMFEQETQYF TGTGCCAGCAGCTCCCTTATGTTTGAGCAAGAGACCCAGTACTTC
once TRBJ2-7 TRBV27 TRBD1 CASSFQGQGHEQYF TGTGCCAGCAGTTTTCAAGGACAGGGGCACGAGCAGTACTTC
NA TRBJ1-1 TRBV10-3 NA CAITESDYTEAFF TGTGCCATCACCGAGTCAGATTACACTGAAGCTTTCTTT
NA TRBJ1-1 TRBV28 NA CASSRVNTEAFF TGTGCCAGCAGCCGGGTGAACACTGAAGCTTTCTTT
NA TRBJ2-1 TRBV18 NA CASSRLKVTAYNEQFF TGTGCCAGCTCACGTCTAAAGGTTACGGCCTACAATGAGCAGTTCTTC
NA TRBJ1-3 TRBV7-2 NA CASSLLGISGNTIYF TGTGCCAGCAGCTTACTGGGCATCTCTGGAAACACCATATATTTT
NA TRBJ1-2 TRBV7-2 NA CASSLTRTGYGYTF TGTGCCAGCAGCTTAACTCGGACCGGATATGGCTACACCTTC
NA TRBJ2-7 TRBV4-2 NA CASSQDRISRTYEQYF TGTGCCAGCAGCCAAGATCGCATAAGTCGGACCTACGAGCAGTACTTC
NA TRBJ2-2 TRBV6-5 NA CASSYRVRQSTGELFF TGTGCCAGCAGTTACCGTGTCAGGCAATCCACCGGGGAGCTGTTTTTT
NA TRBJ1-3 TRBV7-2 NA CASSRRGGGNTIYF TGTGCCAGCAGTCGCCGTGGGGGAGGAAACACCATATATTTT
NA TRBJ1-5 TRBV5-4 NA CASSLDRGAGQPQHF TGTGCCAGCAGCTTGGATCGTGGGGCAGGACAGCCCCAGCATTTT
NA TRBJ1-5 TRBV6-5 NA CASSSGDGQPQHF TGTGCCAGCAGTTCGGGGGACGGACAGCCCCAGCATTTT
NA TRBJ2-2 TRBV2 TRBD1 CASSLTGGWTGELFF TGTGCCAGCAGTCTAACAGGGGGCTGGACCGGGGAGCTGTTTTTT
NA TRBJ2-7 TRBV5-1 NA CASSLVGGTSYEQYF TGCGCCAGCAGCTTGGTGGGCGGGACCTCCTACGAGCAGTACTTC
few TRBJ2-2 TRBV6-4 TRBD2 CASSKTSGSAGELFF TGTGCCAGCTCTAAGACTAGCGGGAGTGCGGGGGAGCTGTTTTTT
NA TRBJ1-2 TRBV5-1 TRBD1 CASSFTTGEGGYTF TGCGCCAGCAGCTTTACGACAGGGGAAGGGGGCTACACCTTC
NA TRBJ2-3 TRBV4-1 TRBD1 CASSQSPTGGTDTQYF TGCGCCAGCAGCCAATCCCCGACAGGGGGCACAGATACGCAGTATTTT
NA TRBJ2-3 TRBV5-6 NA CASSLGSDTQYF TGTGCCAGCAGCTTAGGGTCGGATACGCAGTATTTT
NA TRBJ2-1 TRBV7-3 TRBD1 CASGQGAGLGEQFF TGTGCCAGCGGACAGGGGGCAGGGTTGGGTGAGCAGTTCTTC
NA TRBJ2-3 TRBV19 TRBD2 CASSITSGTDTQYF TGTGCCAGTAGTATTACTAGCGGGACAGATACGCAGTATTTT
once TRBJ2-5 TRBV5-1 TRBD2 CASSFGTSGGETQYF TGCGCCAGCAGCTTCGGGACTAGCGGGGGGGAGACCCAGTACTTC
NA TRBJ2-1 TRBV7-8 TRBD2 CASSLRRFSGRTDEQFF TGTGCCAGCAGCCTTAGGCGATTTAGCGGGAGGACGGATGAGCAGTTCTTC
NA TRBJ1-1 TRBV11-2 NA CASSLGENTEAFF TGTGCCAGCAGCTTAGGGGAGAACACTGAAGCTTTCTTT
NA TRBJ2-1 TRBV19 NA CASTGTNEQFF TGTGCCAGTACGGGGACAAATGAGCAGTTCTTC
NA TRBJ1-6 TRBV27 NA CASSYPGRGIGNSPLHF TGTGCCAGCAGTTATCCCGGACGGGGAATCGGGAATTCACCCCTCCACTTT
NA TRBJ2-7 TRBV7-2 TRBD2 CASSLGTSGSYEQYF TGTGCCAGCAGCCTCGGGACTAGCGGGAGTTACGAGCAGTACTTC
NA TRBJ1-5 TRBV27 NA CASSLGSSDQPQHF TGTGCCAGCAGTTTGGGGTCCTCTGATCAGCCCCAGCATTTT
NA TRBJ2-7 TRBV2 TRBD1 CASSKTGPHEQYF TGTGCCAGCAGCAAGACAGGGCCCCACGAGCAGTACTTC
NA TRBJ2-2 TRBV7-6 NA CASIRTVNTGELFF TGTGCCAGCATTAGGACTGTTAACACCGGGGAGCTGTTTTTT
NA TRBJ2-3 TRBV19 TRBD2 CASSSGRIGRTDTQYF TGTGCCAGTAGTAGCGGGAGGATAGGCCGGACAGATACGCAGTATTTT
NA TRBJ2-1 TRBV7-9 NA CASSYEGLTNEQFF TGTGCCAGCAGCTACGAAGGACTAACCAATGAGCAGTTCTTC
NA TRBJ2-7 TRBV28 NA CASKGPYEQYF TGTGCCAGCAAGGGGCCCTACGAGCAGTACTTC
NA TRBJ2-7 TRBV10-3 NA CAISPSYEQYF TGTGCCATCAGTCCATCCTACGAGCAGTACTTC
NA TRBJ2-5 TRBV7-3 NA CASSLAGQQETQYF TGTGCCAGCAGCTTAGCGGGACAGCAAGAGACCCAGTACTTC
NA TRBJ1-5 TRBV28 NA CASSLSGGINQPQHF TGTGCCAGCAGTTTATCGGGGGGTATAAATCAGCCCCAGCATTTT
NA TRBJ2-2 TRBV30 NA CAGRIQANTGELFF TGTGCCGGGCGAATACAAGCGAACACCGGGGAGCTGTTTTTT
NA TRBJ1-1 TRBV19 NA CASSIPRGNHNTEAFF TGTGCCAGTAGTATCCCCAGGGGAAACCATAACACTGAAGCTTTCTTT
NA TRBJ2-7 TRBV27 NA CASSLGSGSNEQYF TGTGCCAGCAGTTTGGGGTCAGGGTCCAACGAGCAGTACTTC
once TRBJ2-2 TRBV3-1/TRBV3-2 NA CASSQKGRGGELFF TGTGCCAGCAGCCAAAAGGGTCGTGGCGGGGAGCTGTTTTTT